These 15 T cell receptor beta chains originate from one sample sequenced in a study of regulatory T cells in long-lasting Graves disease. Time point reported: newly diagnosed GD, antithyroid drugs for less than 3 months. After RNA was extracted from PBMCs, the TCR library was made from it. With iRepertoire HTBI primers and Arm-PCR of CDR3 regions, TCR beta libraries were built. TCRdb reprocessed the multiplex PCR reads via MiXCR and lists one record per CDR3 protein. This table holds some 500,000 distinct CDR3 sequences, about 14% found once. These sequences were also reported in another study, on T cells in Graves' hyperthyroidism and ophthalmopathy.

This specimen was peripheral blood mononuclear cells (PBMCs), taken at new diagnosis, from a patient treated with antithyroid drugs. The source of these receptors is a young man with Graves disease.

This clonotype was counted at least ten times. The rearrangement uses TRBV5-1 and TRBJ2-2; TRBD2 matches 10 bases. Germline CDR1 and CDR2: SGHRS and YFSETQ. The CDR3 is 17 residues long. Germline trimming cut 4 bases from V and 2 bases from J; bases unmatched to any gene: 8. CDR3 protein: CASSLLSGGINTGELFF. CDR3 nucleotide sequence: TGCGCCAGCAGCCTCCTTAGCGGGGGGATAAACACCGGGGAGCTGTTTTTT.

This clonotype was picked up many times. V usage is TRBV29-1 and J usage is TRBJ2-3, with D possibly matching TRBD2 (5 bases). Germline-derived CDR1 and CDR2 are SQVTM and ANQGSEA. Between the trimmed V and J ends, which lost 0 bases and 6 bases, there was a span of 13 bases. This CDR3 contains 14 residues. The CDR3 loop is CSVEDHLASDTQYF. The CDR3 DNA sequence: TGCAGCGTTGAAGATCACCTAGCTTCGGATACGCAGTATTTT.

This clonotype was seen repeatedly, ten times or more. The chain joins TRBV12-3 or TRBV12-4 to TRBJ1-1, with TRBD1 as a possible D gene (5 bases). The CDR3 is 11 amino acids. V was clipped by 5 bases and J by 6 bases, with 7 bases between them. This CDR3 reads CASSEQAEAFF. Here the CDR3 DNA reads TGTGCCAGCAGTGAACAGGCTGAAGCTTTCTTT.

This clonotype was observed a handful of times. The V call is TRBV30, the J call TRBJ2-7; tentatively, D is TRBD1 or TRBD2 (5 bases each). The CDR3 has 14 amino acids. With 0 bases removed from V and 2 bases from J, the gap between germline ends came to 11 bases. CDR1 and CDR2 (germline): GTSNPN, SVGIG (reference sequence). CDR3 sequence: CAWSVSQGAYEQYF. The CDR3 DNA is TGTGCCTGGAGTGTAAGCCAGGGAGCCTACGAGCAGTACTTC.

This clonotype was detected many times. The chain recombines TRBV20-1 with TRBJ2-3; the D gene is possibly TRBD2 (7 bases). Germline lookup yields CDR1 DFQATT and CDR2 SNEGSKA (reference sequence). The CDR3 runs 14 residues. V was pared by 6 bases and J by 2 bases, with 15 bases between. The CDR3 reads CSARPGGTTDTQYF. The CDR3 bases are TGCAGTGCCCGCCCGGGGGGCACCACAGATACGCAGTATTTT.

This clonotype was found many times. The chain combines TRBV20-1 with TRBJ2-7; 8 bases line up with TRBD2. The CDR3 consists of 15 residues. The trim removed 0 bases at V and 4 bases at J, leaving 8 bases unmatched. Germline assignment: CDR1 DFQATT and CDR2 SNEGSKA (reference sequence). The CDR3, as DNA: TGCAGTGCTAGAGATTTATACAGCGGGAGTTACGAGCAGTACTTC. Translation: CSARDLYSGSYEQYF.

There are many counts of this clonotype. The rearrangement joins TRBV11-2 to TRBJ1-6; D possibly corresponds to TRBD1 (6 bases). This CDR3 region has 15 residues. V lost 4 bases and J 7 bases, leaving 14 bases between the germline ends. Germline-derived CDR1 and CDR2 are SGHAT and FQNNGV. CDR3 nucleotide sequence: TGTGCCAGCAGCTCTGTCCGGGACAAGAATTCACCCCTCCACTTT. It yields the protein CASSSVRDKNSPLHF.

The chain employs TRBV19 and TRBJ2-1, with 11 bases that match TRBD2. The CDR3 contains 15 residues. With 0 bases clipped from V and 6 bases from J, the junction kept 1 base outside the gene matches. Germline lookup yields CDR1 LNHDA and CDR2 SQIVND (reference sequence). The CDR3, as DNA: TGTGCCAGTAGTATAGACGGACTAGCGGGCAATGAGCAGTTCTTC. It is translated as CASSIDGLAGNEQFF.

The rearrangement joins TRBV20-1 to TRBJ2-3; 8 bases are a match to TRBD2. Germline CDR1 is DFQATT and CDR2 is SNEGSKA (reference sequence). V shed 1 base, J shed 4 bases, and the junction held 13 bases outside the gene matches. The CDR3 consists of 17 residues. The CDR3: CSARGLAGSAGADTQYF. CDR3 sequence (DNA): TGCAGTGCTAGAGGTTTAGCGGGAAGCGCCGGGGCAGATACGCAGTATTTT.

This chain uses TRBV20-1 with TRBJ1-1; no firm D call. Germline lookup yields CDR1 DFQATT and CDR2 SNEGSKA (reference sequence). The CDR3 is 11 residues long. Trimming left V 4 bases short and J 6 bases short, with 9 bases between. The CDR3 DNA sequence: TGCAGTGCTAAGCTGGGTGCTGAAGCTTTCTTT. It is translated as CSAKLGAEAFF.

This clonotype has just a few counts. The rearrangement links TRBV6-1 to TRBJ1-5; D not resolved. Germline lookup yields CDR1 MNHNS and CDR2 SASEGT. This CDR3 spans 14 amino acids. Trimming shortened V by 6 bases and J by 5 bases, and 14 bases separated the two germline ends. In DNA form, the CDR3 reads TGTGCCAGCAGCGACGTTGCAGATGATCAGCCCCAGCATTTT. Translating it yields CASSDVADDQPQHF.

This clonotype was counted between two and nine times. A much larger clone differs from this one at a single base, so this may be a read error. V and J are TRBV5-1 and TRBJ2-3; 9 bases line up with TRBD2. The germline V gene encodes CDR1 SGHRS and CDR2 YFSETQ. The CDR3 has 21 residues. V was clipped by 1 base and J by 2 bases; unmatched bases: 20. Written as DNA, the CDR3 is TGCGCCAGCAGCTTGCCCTCTGGCGGGAGGGCCAAGGAGAGTGTCACAGATACGCAGTATTTT. This sequence encodes CASSLPSGGRAKESVTDTQYF.

On this clonotype: The germline gene is not matched at one end of the junction; a read error may be the cause. V usage is TRBV7-9 and J usage is TRBJ1-4, with TRBD1 matching 10 bases. Germline CDR1 is SEHNR and CDR2 is FQNEAQ (reference sequence). CDR3 length equals 14 residues. The CDR3 here is CASSSGTGDEKLLF. The CDR3 DNA reads TGTGCCAGCAGCTCCGGGACAGGGGACGAAAAACTGCTTTTT.

This clonotype was picked up many times. The gene calls are TRBV7-9 and TRBJ2-7; D gene unclear. The CDR3 consists of 16 residues. CDR1 is SEHNR, CDR2 FQNEAQ, per germline (reference sequence). Trimming took 4 bases from V and 2 from J, leaving 18 bases between them. CDR3 protein: CASSSLRASKAYEQYF. The CDR3 nucleotides read TGTGCCAGCAGCTCCCTAAGAGCTAGTAAGGCCTACGAGCAGTACTTC.

Comment on this clonotype: Possible read error: a much larger clone is one base away. The CDR3 nucleotides read TGCAGTGTTTTCCGTTTCGGGTTCTCTCGGGGGAACACTGAAGCTTTCTTT. Translation gives CSVFRFGFSRGNTEAFF. The chain employs TRBV20-1 and TRBJ1-1, with D uncertain. Deletions cut 7 bases from V and 1 base from J, with 25 bases between. The germline V gene has CDR1 DFQATT and CDR2 SNEGSKA (reference sequence). This CDR3 contains 17 residues.